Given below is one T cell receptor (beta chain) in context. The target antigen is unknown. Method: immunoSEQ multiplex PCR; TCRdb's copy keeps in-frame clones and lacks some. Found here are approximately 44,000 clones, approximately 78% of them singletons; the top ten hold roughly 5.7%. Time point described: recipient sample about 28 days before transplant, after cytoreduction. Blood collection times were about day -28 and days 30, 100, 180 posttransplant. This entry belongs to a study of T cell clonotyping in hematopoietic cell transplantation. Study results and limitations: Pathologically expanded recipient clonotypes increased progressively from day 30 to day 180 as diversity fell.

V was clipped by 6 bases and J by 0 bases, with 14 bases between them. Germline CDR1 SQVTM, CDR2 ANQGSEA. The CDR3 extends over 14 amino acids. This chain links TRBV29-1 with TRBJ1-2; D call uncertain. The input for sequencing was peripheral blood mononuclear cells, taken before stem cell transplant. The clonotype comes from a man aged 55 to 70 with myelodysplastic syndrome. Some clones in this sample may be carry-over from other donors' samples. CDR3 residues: CSVAPSRTNYGYTF. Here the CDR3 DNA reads TGCAGCGTGGCCCCTTCCCGTACTAACTATGGCTACACCTTC.